The entry below gives a single TCR beta chain sequence along with its context. Its antigen is unidentified. In germline, CDR1 is ENHRY, CDR2 SYGVKD. Germline trimming cut 4 bases from V and 0 bases from J; bases unmatched to any gene: 7. CDR3 length: 16 amino acids. The data were taken from a study of cytomegalovirus exposure and HLA in healthy donors. Study-wide results and limits: A missense variant in DCLRE1C was later tied to TCR beta V- and J-gene trimming. Later on, analysis showed that most CMV-associated TCR beta chains appeared to be HLA-restricted.

Primers included in the PCR were 60 Vbeta and 13 Jbeta primers. The data were produced by immunoSEQ multiplex PCR, yet TCRdb's version contains in-frame clones alone and is incomplete. The data contain roughly 160,000 clones, 80% to 90% of them singletons. The chain uses TRBV10-3 and TRBJ2-7; TRBD1 matches 9 bases. Source material: PBMCs. The sequence was collected from a woman aged 25-40 years in good health and CMV-seropositive. CDR3: CAISAKTGQGSYEQYF. Written as DNA, the CDR3 is TGTGCCATCAGTGCCAAAACGGGACAGGGCTCCTACGAGCAGTACTTC.